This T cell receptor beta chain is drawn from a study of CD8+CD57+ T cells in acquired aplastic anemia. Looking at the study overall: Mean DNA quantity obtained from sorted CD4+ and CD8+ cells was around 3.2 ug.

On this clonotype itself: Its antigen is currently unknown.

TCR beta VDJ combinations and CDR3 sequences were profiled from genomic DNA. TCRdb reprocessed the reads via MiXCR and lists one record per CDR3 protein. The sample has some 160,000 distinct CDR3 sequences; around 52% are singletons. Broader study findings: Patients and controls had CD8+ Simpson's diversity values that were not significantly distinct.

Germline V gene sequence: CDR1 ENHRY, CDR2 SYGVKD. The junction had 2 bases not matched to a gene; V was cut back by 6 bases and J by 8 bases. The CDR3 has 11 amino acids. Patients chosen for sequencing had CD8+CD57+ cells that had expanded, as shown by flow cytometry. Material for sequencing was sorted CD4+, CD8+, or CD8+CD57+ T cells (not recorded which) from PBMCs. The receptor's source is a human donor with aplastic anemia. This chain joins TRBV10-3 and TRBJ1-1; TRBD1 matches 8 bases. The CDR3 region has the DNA TGTGCCATCAGGGGACAGGAAGAAGCTTTCTTT. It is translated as CAIRGQEEAFF.